This T cell receptor (beta chain) appears in the sequencing data of a study of neoadjuvant anti-PD-1 for oral cavity cancer. This CDR3 contains 13 residues. V was cut by 2 bases and J by 5 bases, with 7 bases left in between. Germline-derived CDR1 and CDR2 are SGHAT and FQDESV (reference sequence). Only in-frame clones appear in the TCRdb table, and some are missing; sequencing was by immunoSEQ multiplex PCR. The data hold 72,000 or so clones, with more than 70% observed a single time. J is TRBJ2-1 and V is TRBV11-1; D gene ambiguous. The specimen comprised PBMCs, sampled before nivolumab (anti-PD-1) treatment. The origin of this receptor is a person between 40 and 85 years old with oral cavity squamous cell carcinoma. DNA for the CDR3: TGTGCCAGCAGCTTATGGGTCGACAATGAGCAGTTCTTC. Protein sequence: CASSLWVDNEQFF.